This passage covers 22 T cell receptor beta chains from one sample sequenced in a study of blood T cell repertoires in COVID-19. TCRdb's copy holds only in-frame clones and misses some; the assay was immunoSEQ multiplex PCR. The table lists 400,000 or so clones, around 87% of them singletons. The source material was PBMCs or T cells enriched from blood (not recorded which). Receptor source: a man aged 40-55 years in a cohort exposed to, infected with or recovered from COVID-19 (not recorded which).

J is TRBJ1-2 and V is TRBV5-4, with 7 bases matching TRBD1. With V trimmed by 0 bases and J by 3 bases, 2 bases remained unmatched. Germline V CDR1 and CDR2: SGHNT, YYREEE (reference sequence). This CDR3 contains 14 residues. The CDR3 loop reads CASSLEQGYYGYTF. CDR3 bases: TGTGCCAGCAGCTTGGAACAGGGGTACTATGGCTACACCTTC.

Comments on this clone: With a much larger clone just one base away, this may be a read error. The chain links TRBV6-5 to TRBJ1-1; 10 bases are a match to TRBD1. The ends lost 4 bases at V and 0 bases at J; junction bases unmatched: 2. CDR1 is MNHEY and CDR2 is SVGAGI in the germline V gene. CDR3 size: 15 residues. The chain's CDR3 is CASSWTGGVNTEAFF. CDR3 sequence (DNA): TGTGCCAGCAGTTGGACAGGGGGGGTGAACACTGAAGCTTTCTTT.

The rearrangement uses TRBV7-9 and TRBJ1-3; tentatively, D is TRBD1 (5 bases). The CDR3 is 17 residues long. In germline, CDR1 is SEHNR, CDR2 FQNEAQ (reference sequence). With 5 bases removed from V and 0 bases from J, the gap between germline ends came to 17 bases. The CDR3 DNA reads TGTGCCAGCAGCCCGGGACTTTCCTCCGCCTCTGGAAACACCATATATTTT. Protein: CASSPGLSSASGNTIYF.

J is TRBJ2-1 and V is TRBV9; maybe TRBD2 (6 bases). Trimming shortened V by 7 bases and J by 5 bases, and 10 bases separated the two germline ends. Germline loops: CDR1 SGDLS, CDR2 YYNGEE. The CDR3 length is 12 residues. The CDR3 is CASAKRDNEQFF. In DNA form, the CDR3 reads TGTGCCAGCGCGAAGCGGGACAATGAGCAGTTCTTC.

The chain joins TRBV6-5 to TRBJ2-1; no definite D call. Germline V gene sequence: CDR1 MNHEY, CDR2 SVGAGI. The CDR3 runs 13 residues. V was pared by 6 bases and J by 0 bases, with 6 bases between. CDR3 sequence: CASRAPSYNEQFF. The CDR3 DNA reads as TGTGCCAGCAGAGCTCCCTCCTACAATGAGCAGTTCTTC.

This clone occurred a few times. The rearrangement uses TRBV5-1 and TRBJ2-2; 8 bases are a match to TRBD2. Unmatched junction bases numbered 7, after V lost 1 base and J lost 5 bases. Germline V gene lookup returns CDR1 SGHRS and CDR2 YFSETQ. This CDR3 contains 16 residues. Here the CDR3 reads CASSLLLAGTTGELFF. CDR3 DNA sequence: TGCGCCAGCAGCTTGTTGCTAGCGGGTACTACCGGGGAGCTGTTTTTT.

The chain couples TRBV6-5 to TRBJ2-3; TRBD2 aligns across 11 bases. The CDR3 sequence is 16 residues long. The germline gives CDR1 MNHEY, CDR2 SVGAGI. J lost 5 bases, V lost 4 bases, and 8 bases had no gene match. Here the CDR3 reads CASSFIAGGPEDTQYF. The CDR3 region has the DNA TGTGCCAGCAGTTTTATAGCGGGAGGGCCGGAAGATACGCAGTATTTT.

The chain couples TRBV5-1 to TRBJ2-2; TRBD1 aligns across 8 bases. The CDR3 is made up of 14 amino acids. In germline, CDR1 is SGHRS, CDR2 YFSETQ. Losses at the gene ends were 4 bases for V and 6 bases for J; bases not matched to a gene: 5. The CDR3 region has the DNA TGCGCCAGCAGCACCCAGGGGGCGGCCGGGGAGCTGTTTTTT. Its translation: CASSTQGAAGELFF.

The J gene is TRBJ1-3, the V gene TRBV5-4; TRBD1 matches 7 bases. V was clipped by 4 bases and J by 0 bases; unmatched bases: 7. CDR3 length equals 16 residues. Germline-derived CDR1 and CDR2 are SGHNT and YYREEE (reference sequence). CDR3 region: CASSIPGQSSGNTIYF. The CDR3 nucleotides read TGTGCCAGCAGCATACCGGGACAGAGCTCTGGAAACACCATATATTTT.

This clone showed up just once. J is TRBJ2-5 and V is TRBV11-2, with 9 bases fitting TRBD1. The CDR3 has 13 amino acids. The germline gives CDR1 SGHAT, CDR2 FQNNGV. Trimming took 5 bases from V and 5 from J; bases not matched to a gene: 3. The CDR3 here is CASSPTGGETQYF. The CDR3 DNA reads as TGTGCCAGCAGCCCGACAGGGGGGGAGACCCAGTACTTC.

The V and J genes are TRBV4-2 and TRBJ1-2; D uncertain. V shed 4 bases and J shed 4 bases, with 10 bases lying between them. In germline, CDR1 is LGHNA, CDR2 YNFKEQ. The CDR3 is 13 amino acids. CDR3 amino acids: CASSRAAAYGYTF. DNA for the CDR3: TGTGCCAGCAGCCGAGCGGCAGCCTATGGCTACACCTTC.

This clone was counted between two and nine times. The chain is built from TRBV7-9 and TRBJ2-1, with 10 bases aligning to TRBD1. J gave up 14 bases and V 4 bases, and 2 bases lay outside the gene matches. Germline CDR1 is SEHNR and CDR2 is FQNEAQ (reference sequence). This CDR3 region has 11 residues. The CDR3 here is CASSSGQGEFF. The DNA for the CDR3 is TGTGCCAGCAGCTCAGGACAGGGGGAGTTCTTC.

The chain uses TRBV19 and TRBJ1-5, with 7 nucleotides matching TRBD1. The V segment lost 1 base and the J segment 4 bases; nucleotides outside the gene matches: 4. This CDR3 has 15 residues. Germline-derived CDR1 and CDR2 are LNHDA and SQIVND (reference sequence). For the CDR3, the DNA is TGTGCCAGTAGTATAGTGAGGGGGCAGAATCAGCCCCAGCATTTT. Protein: CASSIVRGQNQPQHF.

The chain couples TRBV11-2 to TRBJ2-3; D call uncertain. Germline V gene data show CDR1 as SGHAT and CDR2 as FQNNGV. The CDR3 has 15 amino acids. V shed 3 bases and J shed 2 bases, with 12 bases lying between them. CDR3 amino acids: CASSFSRVNTDTQYF. The CDR3 DNA is TGTGCCAGCAGCTTCAGTCGGGTTAACACAGATACGCAGTATTTT.

The chain combines TRBV27 with TRBJ2-1; D not certain. CDR3 size: 16 residues. Trimming stripped 4 bases from V and 4 bases from J, with 17 bases between. CDR1 MNHEY and CDR2 SMNVEV come from the germline V gene (reference sequence). The CDR3 here is CASSYRLATVYNEQFF. The CDR3, as DNA: TGTGCCAGCAGTTATCGGCTGGCGACTGTATACAATGAGCAGTTCTTC.

The V call is TRBV2, the J call TRBJ1-4, with TRBD1 matching 9 bases. CDR1 is SNHLY and CDR2 is FYNNEI in the germline V gene. Trimming at V came to 4 bases and at J to 7 bases, leaving 1 base not matched to a gene. This CDR3 has 13 residues. The CDR3 is CASSGDRVEKLFF. The CDR3, as DNA: TGTGCCAGCAGTGGGGACAGGGTTGAAAAACTGTTTTTT.

This chain connects TRBV29-1 to TRBJ2-7, with 12 bases fitting TRBD2. Germline trimming cut 1 base from V and 5 bases from J; bases unmatched to any gene: 3. This CDR3 has 14 amino acids. Germline V gene data show CDR1 as SQVTM and CDR2 as ANQGSEA. CDR3 nucleotide sequence: TGCAGCGTTGAAGGACTAGCGGGAGCCGACGAGCAGTACTTC. Its protein product is CSVEGLAGADEQYF.

The CDR3 DNA is TGTGCCAGCTCACCAGAGACAGGGTATGGAAATGAGCAGTTCTTC. Residues: CASSPETGYGNEQFF. V usage is TRBV18 and J usage is TRBJ2-1; 7 bases map to TRBD1. V dropped 2 bases and J dropped 7; count of bases not matched to a gene: 8. The CDR3 extends over 15 amino acids. Germline V gene data show CDR1 as KGHSH and CDR2 as LQKENI.

The chain carries TRBV15 and TRBJ2-3; 15 positions agree with TRBD2. The V gene's germline CDR1 is LNHNV and CDR2 YYDKDF (reference sequence). CDR3 length: 18 residues. The V and J ends lost 3 bases and 1 base, in that order; junction bases with no gene match: 5. CDR3 region: CATSSGTSGRKGTDTQYF. In nucleotides, the CDR3 is TGTGCCACCAGCAGCGGGACTAGCGGGAGGAAGGGCACAGATACGCAGTATTTT.

The chain combines TRBV29-1 with TRBJ1-5; D is unclear. The germline V and J ends were trimmed by 4 bases and 4 bases, with 8 bases remaining between them. Germline CDR1 and CDR2: SQVTM and ANQGSEA. CDR3 length equals 12 residues. The CDR3 protein is CSVGSGNQPQHF. CDR3 in DNA: TGCAGCGTTGGTTCGGGGAATCAGCCCCAGCATTTT. The full variable domain, with the rest looked up from reference TRBV29-1 and TRBJ1-5, is SAVISQKPSRDICQRGTSLTIQCQVDSQVTMMFWYRQQPGQSLTLIATANQGSEATYESGFVIDKFPISRPNLTFSTLTVSNMSPEDSSIYLCSVGSGNQPQHFGDGTRLSIL.

The chain couples TRBV6-1 to TRBJ1-2; 10 nucleotides match TRBD1. Germline loops: CDR1 MNHNS, CDR2 SASEGT. This CDR3 is built from 14 residues. With 3 bases clipped from V and 7 bases from J, the junction kept 5 bases outside the gene matches. The CDR3 protein is CASSEAGTGAGYTF. CDR3 coding DNA: TGTGCCAGCAGTGAGGCCGGGACAGGGGCTGGCTACACCTTC.

This sequence joins TRBV11-2 and TRBJ2-7; TRBD1 agrees at 7 bases. Germline-derived CDR1 and CDR2 are SGHAT and FQNNGV. The V gene end was trimmed by 0 bases and the J gene end by 3 bases; junction bases not matched to a gene: 5. The CDR3 is 15 residues long. This CDR3 reads CASSLELGQLYEQYF. CDR3 DNA sequence: TGTGCCAGCAGCTTAGAGCTGGGACAGCTCTACGAGCAGTACTTC. The entire variable domain, with the rest obtained from reference TRBV11-2 and TRBJ2-7, is as follows: EAGVAQSPRYKIIEKRQSVAFWCNPISGHATLYWYQQILGQGPKLLIQFQNNGVVDDSQLPKDRFSAERLKGVDSTLKIQPAKLEDSAVYLCASSLELGQLYEQYFGPGTRLTVT.